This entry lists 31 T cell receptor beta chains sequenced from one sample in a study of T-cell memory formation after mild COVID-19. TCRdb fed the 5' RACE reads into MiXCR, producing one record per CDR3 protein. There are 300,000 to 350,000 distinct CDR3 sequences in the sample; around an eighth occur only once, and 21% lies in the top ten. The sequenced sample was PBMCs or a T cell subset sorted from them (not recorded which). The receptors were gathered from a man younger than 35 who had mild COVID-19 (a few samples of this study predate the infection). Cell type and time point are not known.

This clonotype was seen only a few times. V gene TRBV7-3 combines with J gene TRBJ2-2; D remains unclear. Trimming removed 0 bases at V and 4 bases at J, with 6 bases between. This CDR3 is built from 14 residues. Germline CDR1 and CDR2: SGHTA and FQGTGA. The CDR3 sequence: CASSLTRFTGELFF. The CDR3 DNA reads TGTGCCAGCAGCTTAACACGGTTCACCGGGGAGCTGTTTTTT.

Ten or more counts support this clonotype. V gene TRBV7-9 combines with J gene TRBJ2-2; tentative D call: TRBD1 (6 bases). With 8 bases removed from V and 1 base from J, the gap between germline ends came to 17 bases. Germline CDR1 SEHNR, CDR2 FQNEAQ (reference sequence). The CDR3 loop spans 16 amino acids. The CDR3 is CASLQPGTLNTGELFF. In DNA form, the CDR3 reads TGTGCCAGCCTTCAACCCGGGACATTGAACACCGGGGAGCTGTTTTTT. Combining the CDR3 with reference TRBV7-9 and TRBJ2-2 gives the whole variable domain DTGVSQNPRHKITKRGQNVTFRCDPISEHNRLYWYRQTLGQGPEFLTYFQNEAQLEKSRLLSDRFSAERPKGSFSTLEIQRTEQGDSAMYLCASLQPGTLNTGELFFGEGSRLTVL.

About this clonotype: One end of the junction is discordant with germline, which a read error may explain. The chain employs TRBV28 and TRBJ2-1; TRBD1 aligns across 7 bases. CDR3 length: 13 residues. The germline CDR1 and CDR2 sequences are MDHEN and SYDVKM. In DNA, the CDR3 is TGTGACAGCAGTACAGGGGCCTACAATGAGCAGTTCTTC. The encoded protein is CDSSTGAYNEQFF.

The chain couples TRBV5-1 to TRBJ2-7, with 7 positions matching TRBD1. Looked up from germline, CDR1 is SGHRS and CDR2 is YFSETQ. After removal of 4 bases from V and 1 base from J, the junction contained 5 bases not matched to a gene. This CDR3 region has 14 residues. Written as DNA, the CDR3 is TGCGCCAGCAGCAACCACAGGGGTTCCTACGAGCAGTACTTC. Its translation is CASSNHRGSYEQYF.

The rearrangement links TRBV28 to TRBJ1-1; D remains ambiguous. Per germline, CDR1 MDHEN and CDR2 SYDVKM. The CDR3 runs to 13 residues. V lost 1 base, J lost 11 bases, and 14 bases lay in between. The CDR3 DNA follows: TGTGCCAGCAGTTTATCCCCGGAAGGTTCGGCTTTCTTT. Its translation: CASSLSPEGSAFF.

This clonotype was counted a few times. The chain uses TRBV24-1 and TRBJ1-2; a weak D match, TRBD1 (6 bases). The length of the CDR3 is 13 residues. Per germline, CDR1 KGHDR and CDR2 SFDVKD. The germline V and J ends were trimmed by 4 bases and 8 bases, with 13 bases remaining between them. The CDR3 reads CATSDTTGFGYTF. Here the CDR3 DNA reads TGTGCCACCAGTGACACCACAGGGTTCGGCTACACCTTC.

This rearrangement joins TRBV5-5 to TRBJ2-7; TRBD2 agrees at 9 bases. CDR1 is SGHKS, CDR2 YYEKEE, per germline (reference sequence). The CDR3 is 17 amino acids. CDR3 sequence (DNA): TGTGCCAGCAGCTTGGCGACTAGCGGTGCCCCCTCCTACGAGAAGTACGTC. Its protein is CASSLATSGAPSYEKYV.

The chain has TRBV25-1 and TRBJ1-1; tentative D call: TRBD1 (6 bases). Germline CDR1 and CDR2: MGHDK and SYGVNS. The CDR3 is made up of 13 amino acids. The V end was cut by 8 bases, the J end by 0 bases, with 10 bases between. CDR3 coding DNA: TGTGCCAGCCGGGACATCATGAACACTGAAGCTTTCTTT. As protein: CASRDIMNTEAFF.

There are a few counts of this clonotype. CDR3 protein: CASSYAPAASYEQYF. The CDR3 DNA reads as TGTGCCAGCAGTTACGCGCCTGCGGCCTCCTACGAGCAGTACTTC. The chain joins TRBV6-5 to TRBJ2-7; D gene ambiguous. The CDR3 has 15 residues. Germline assignment: CDR1 MNHEY and CDR2 SVGAGI. V was pared by 2 bases and J by 0 bases, with 11 bases between.

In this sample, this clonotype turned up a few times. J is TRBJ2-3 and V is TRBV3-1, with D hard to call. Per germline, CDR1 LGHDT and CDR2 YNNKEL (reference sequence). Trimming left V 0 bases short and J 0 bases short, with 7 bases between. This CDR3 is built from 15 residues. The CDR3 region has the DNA TGTGCCAGCAGCCAAGAGTACGCTAGCACAGATACGCAGTATTTT. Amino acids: CASSQEYASTDTQYF.

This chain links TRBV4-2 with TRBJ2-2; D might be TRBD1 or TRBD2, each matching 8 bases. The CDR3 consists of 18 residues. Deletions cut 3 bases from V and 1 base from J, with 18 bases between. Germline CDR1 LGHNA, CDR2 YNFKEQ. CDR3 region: CASSHPRGLAGNTGELFF. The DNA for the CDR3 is TGTGCCAGCAGCCACCCCAGGGGGCTAGCGGGGAACACCGGGGAGCTGTTTTTT.

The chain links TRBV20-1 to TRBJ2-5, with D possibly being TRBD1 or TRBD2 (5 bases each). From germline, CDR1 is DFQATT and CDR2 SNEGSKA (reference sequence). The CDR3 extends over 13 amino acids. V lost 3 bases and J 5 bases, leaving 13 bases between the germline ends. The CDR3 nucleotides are TGCAGTGCTAGGGTTGGCAGGGAGGAGACCCAGTACTTC. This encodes CSARVGREETQYF.

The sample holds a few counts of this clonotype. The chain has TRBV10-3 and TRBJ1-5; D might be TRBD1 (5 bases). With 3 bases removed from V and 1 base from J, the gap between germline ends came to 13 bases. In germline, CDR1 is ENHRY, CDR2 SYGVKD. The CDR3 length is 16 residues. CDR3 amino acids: CAISDHRDGSNQPQHF. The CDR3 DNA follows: TGTGCCATCAGTGACCACCGGGACGGAAGCAATCAGCCCCAGCATTTT.

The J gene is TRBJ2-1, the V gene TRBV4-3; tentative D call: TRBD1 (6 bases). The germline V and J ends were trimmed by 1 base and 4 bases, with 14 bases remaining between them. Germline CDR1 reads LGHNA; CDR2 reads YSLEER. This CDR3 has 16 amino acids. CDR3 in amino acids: CASSQAKGRGYNEQFF. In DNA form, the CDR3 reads TGCGCCAGCAGCCAAGCAAAGGGCAGGGGATACAATGAGCAGTTCTTC.

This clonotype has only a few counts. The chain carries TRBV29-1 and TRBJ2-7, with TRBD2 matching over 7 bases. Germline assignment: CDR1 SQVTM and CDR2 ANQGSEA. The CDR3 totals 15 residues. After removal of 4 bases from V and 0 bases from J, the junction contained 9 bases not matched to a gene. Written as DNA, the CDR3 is TGCAGCGTTGCCGGGGGGAATCTTCCCTCCTACGAGCAGTACTTC. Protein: CSVAGGNLPSYEQYF.

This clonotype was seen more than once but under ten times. Written as DNA, the CDR3 is TGTGCCAGCAGAGTTGGGGACGGAACCTACAATGAGCAGTTCTTC. It codes for CASRVGDGTYNEQFF. The chain links TRBV6-2 or TRBV6-3 to TRBJ2-1; D possibly uses TRBD1 or TRBD2 (5 bases each). CDR1 and CDR2 from the germline V gene are MNHEY and SVGEGT. Trimming cost V 6 bases and J 2 bases, with 14 bases left between them. The CDR3 is 15 residues long.

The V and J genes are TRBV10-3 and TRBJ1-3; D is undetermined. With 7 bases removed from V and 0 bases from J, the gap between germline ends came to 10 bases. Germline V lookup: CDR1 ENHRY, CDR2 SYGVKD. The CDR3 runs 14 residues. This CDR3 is CAITTADSGNTIYF. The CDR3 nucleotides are TGTGCCATCACGACCGCTGACTCTGGAAACACCATATATTTT.

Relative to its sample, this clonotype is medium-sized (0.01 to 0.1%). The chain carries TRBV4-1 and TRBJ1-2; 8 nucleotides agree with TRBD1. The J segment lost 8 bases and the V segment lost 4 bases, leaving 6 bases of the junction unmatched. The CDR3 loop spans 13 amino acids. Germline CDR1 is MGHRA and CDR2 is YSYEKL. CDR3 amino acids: CASSRDRGDGYTF. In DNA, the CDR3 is TGCGCCAGCAGCCGCGACAGGGGTGACGGCTACACCTTC.

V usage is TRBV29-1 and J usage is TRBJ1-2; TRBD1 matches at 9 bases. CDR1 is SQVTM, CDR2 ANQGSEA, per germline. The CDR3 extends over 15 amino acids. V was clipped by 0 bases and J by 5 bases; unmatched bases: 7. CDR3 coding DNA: TGCAGCGTTGAAGAGTCGGACAGGGGTCGGTATGGCTACACCTTC. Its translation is CSVEESDRGRYGYTF.

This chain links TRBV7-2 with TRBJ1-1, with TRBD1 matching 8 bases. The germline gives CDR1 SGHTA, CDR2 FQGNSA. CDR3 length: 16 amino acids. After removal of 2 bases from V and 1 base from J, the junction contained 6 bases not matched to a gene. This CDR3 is CASSLRAGGANTEAFF. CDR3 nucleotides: TGTGCCAGCAGCTTACGGGCAGGGGGCGCGAACACTGAAGCTTTCTTT.

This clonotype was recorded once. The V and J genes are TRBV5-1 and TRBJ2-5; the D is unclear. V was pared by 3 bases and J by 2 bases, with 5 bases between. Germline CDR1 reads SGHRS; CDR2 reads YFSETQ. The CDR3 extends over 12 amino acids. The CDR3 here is CASSSAQETQYF. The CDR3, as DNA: TGCGCCAGCAGCTCGGCTCAAGAGACCCAGTACTTC.

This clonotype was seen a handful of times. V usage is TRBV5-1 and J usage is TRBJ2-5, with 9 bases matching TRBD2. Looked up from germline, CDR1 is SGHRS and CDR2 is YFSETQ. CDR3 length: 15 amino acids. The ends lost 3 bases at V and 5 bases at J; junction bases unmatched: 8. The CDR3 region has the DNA TGCGCCAGCAGCTCGGGACTAGCACTAGGGGAGACCCAGTACTTC. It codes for CASSSGLALGETQYF.

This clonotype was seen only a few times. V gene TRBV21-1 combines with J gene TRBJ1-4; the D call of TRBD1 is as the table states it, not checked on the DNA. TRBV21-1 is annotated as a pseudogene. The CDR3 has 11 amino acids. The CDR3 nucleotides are TGTGCCAGCAACAGGGGCGAAAAACTGTTTTTT. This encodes CASNRGEKLFF.

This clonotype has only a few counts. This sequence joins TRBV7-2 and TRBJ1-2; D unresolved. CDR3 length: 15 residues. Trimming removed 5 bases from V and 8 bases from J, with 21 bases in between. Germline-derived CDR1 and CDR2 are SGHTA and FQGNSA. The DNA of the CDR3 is TGTGCCAGCAGCCAACCCCCCTTCCTGCCTTTAGGCTACACCTTC. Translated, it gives CASSQPPFLPLGYTF.

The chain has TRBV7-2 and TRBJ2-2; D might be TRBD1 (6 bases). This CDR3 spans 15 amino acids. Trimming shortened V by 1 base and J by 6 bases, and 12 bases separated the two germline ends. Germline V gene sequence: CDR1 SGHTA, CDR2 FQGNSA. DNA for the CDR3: TGTGCCAGCAGCTTAGTTTGGGGGCAAGCCGGGGAGCTGTTTTTT. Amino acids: CASSLVWGQAGELFF.

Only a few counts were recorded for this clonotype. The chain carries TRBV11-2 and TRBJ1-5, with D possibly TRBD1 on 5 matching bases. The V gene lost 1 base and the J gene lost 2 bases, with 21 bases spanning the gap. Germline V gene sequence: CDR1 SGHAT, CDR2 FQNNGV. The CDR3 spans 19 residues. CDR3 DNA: TGTGCCAGCAGCTTAGTCCCCCACAGGCAGGGCAAGGGCAATCAGCCCCAGCATTTT. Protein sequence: CASSLVPHRQGKGNQPQHF. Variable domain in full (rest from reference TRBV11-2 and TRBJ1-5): EAGVAQSPRYKIIEKRQSVAFWCNPISGHATLYWYQQILGQGPKLLIQFQNNGVVDDSQLPKDRFSAERLKGVDSTLKIQPAKLEDSAVYLCASSLVPHRQGKGNQPQHFGDGTRLSIL.

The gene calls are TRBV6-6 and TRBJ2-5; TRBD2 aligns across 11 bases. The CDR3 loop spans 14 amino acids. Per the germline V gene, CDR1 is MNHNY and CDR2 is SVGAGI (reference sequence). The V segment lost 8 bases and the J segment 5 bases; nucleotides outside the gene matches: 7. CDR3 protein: CASVTSGGDETQYF. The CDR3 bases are TGTGCCAGCGTAACTAGCGGGGGAGATGAGACCCAGTACTTC.

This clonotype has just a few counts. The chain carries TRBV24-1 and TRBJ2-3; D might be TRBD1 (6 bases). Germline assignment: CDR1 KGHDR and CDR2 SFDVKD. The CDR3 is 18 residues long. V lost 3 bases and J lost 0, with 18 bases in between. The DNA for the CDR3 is TGTGCCACCAGTGATACCTCCGGCAGGGGAGCTAGCACAGATACGCAGTATTTT. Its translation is CATSDTSGRGASTDTQYF.

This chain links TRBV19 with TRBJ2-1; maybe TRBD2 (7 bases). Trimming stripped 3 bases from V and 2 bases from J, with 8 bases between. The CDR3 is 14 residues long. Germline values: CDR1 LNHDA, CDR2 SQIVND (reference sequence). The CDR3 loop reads CASSMGGPYNEQFF. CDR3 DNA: TGTGCCAGTAGTATGGGGGGGCCCTACAATGAGCAGTTCTTC.

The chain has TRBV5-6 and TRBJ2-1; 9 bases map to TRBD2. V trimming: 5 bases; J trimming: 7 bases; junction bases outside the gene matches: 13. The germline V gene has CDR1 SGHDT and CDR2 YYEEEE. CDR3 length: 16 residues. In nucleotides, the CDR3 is TGTGCCAGCAGTTATGCGGCGGGGGGGCCTTTGAATGAGCAGTTCTTC. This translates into CASSYAAGGPLNEQFF. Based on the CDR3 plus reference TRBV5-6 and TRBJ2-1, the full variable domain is DAGVTQSPTHLIKTRGQQVTLRCSPKSGHDTVSWYQQALGQGPQFIFQYYEEEERQRGNFPDRFSGHQFPNYSSELNVNALLLGDSALYLCASSYAAGGPLNEQFFGPGTRLTVL.

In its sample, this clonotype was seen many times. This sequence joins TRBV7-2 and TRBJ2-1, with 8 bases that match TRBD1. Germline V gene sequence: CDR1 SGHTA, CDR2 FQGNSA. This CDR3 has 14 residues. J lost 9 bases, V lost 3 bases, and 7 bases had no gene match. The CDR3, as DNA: TGTGCCAGCAGCTTGACGGACAGGGTTGGTGAGCAGTTCTTC. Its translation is CASSLTDRVGEQFF.